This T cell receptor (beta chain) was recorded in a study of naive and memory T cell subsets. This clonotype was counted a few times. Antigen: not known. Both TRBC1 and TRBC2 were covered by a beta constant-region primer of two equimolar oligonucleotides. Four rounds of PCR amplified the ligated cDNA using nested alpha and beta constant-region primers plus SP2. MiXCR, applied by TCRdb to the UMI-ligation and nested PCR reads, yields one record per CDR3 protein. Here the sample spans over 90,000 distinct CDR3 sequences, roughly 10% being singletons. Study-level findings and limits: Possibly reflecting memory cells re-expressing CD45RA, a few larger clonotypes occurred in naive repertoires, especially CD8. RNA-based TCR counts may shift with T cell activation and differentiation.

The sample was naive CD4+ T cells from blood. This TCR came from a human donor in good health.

The CDR3 bases are TGTGCCAGCAATGGGAAGACGCTCGGGACCTACGAGCAGTACTTC. It codes for CASNGKTLGTYEQYF. This chain joins TRBV6-2 or TRBV6-3 and TRBJ2-7; possibly TRBD2 for D (5 bases). The CDR3 extends over 15 amino acids. The V and J ends lost 7 bases and 2 bases respectively, with 18 bases between them. Germline CDR1 is MNHEY and CDR2 is SVGEGT.